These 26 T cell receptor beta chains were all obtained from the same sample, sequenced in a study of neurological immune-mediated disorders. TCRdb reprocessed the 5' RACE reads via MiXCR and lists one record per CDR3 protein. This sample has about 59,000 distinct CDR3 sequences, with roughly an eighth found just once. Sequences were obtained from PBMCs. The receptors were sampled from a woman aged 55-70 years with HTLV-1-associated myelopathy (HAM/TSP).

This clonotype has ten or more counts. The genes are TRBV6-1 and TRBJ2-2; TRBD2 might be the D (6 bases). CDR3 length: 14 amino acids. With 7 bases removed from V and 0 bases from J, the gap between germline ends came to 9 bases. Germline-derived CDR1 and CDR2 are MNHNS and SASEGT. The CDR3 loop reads CASTGGANTGELFF. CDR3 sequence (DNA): TGTGCCAGCACTGGAGGGGCGAACACCGGGGAGCTGTTTTTT.

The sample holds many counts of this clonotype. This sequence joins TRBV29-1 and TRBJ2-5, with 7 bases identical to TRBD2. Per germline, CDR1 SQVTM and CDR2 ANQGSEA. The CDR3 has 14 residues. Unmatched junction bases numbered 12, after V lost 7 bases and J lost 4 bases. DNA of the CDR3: TGCAGCGCCACAAACTGGGGGGGGGGAGAGACCCAGTACTTC. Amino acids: CSATNWGGGETQYF.

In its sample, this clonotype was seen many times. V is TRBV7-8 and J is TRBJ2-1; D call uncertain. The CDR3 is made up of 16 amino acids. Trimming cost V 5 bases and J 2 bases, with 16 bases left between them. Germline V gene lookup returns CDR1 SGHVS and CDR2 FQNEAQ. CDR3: CASSPTSSAAYNEQFF. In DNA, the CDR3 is TGTGCCAGCAGCCCAACGAGCTCTGCTGCCTACAATGAGCAGTTCTTC.

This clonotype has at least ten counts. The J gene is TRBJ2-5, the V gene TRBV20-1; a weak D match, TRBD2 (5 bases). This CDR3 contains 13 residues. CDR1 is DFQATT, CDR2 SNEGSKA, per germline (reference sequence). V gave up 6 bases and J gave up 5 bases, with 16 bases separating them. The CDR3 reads CSAPPAGGETQYF. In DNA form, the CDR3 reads TGCAGTGCGCCTCCCGCGGGCGGGGAGACCCAGTACTTC.

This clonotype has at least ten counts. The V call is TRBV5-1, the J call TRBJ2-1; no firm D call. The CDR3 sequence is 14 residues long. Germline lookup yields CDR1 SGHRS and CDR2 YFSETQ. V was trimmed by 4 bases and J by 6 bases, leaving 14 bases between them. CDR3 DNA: TGCGCCAGCAGCCAAGCTTTGTCGGGCAATGAGCAGTTCTTC. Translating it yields CASSQALSGNEQFF.

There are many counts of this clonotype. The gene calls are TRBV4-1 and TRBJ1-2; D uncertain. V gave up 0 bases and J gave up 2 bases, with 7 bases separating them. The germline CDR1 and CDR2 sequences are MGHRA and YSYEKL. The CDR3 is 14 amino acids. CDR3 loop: CASSQDGLNYGYTF. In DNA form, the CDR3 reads TGCGCCAGCAGCCAAGATGGCCTGAACTATGGCTACACCTTC.

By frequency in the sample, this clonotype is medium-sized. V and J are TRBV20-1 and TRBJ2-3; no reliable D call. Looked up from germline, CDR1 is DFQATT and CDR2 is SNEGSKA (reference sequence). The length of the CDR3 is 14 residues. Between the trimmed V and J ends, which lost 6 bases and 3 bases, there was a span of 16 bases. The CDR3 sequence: CSARRSHVTDTQYF. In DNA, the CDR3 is TGCAGTGCCCGAAGGTCTCACGTGACAGATACGCAGTATTTT.

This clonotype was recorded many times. The CDR3 DNA is TGCAGTGCTAGGACTAGCGGACCCTACGAGCAGTACTTC. It specifies CSARTSGPYEQYF. The V call is TRBV20-1, the J call TRBJ2-7; TRBD2 aligns across 9 bases. The J segment lost 2 bases and the V segment lost 3 bases, leaving 2 bases of the junction unmatched. Germline V CDR1 and CDR2: DFQATT, SNEGSKA (reference sequence). This CDR3 contains 13 residues.

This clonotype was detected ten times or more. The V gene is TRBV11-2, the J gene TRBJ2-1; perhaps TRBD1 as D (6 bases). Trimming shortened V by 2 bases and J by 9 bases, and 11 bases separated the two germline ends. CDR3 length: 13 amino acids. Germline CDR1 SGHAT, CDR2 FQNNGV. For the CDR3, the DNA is TGTGCCAGCAGCTTATGGGGGCCCCTTGAGCAGTTCTTC. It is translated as CASSLWGPLEQFF. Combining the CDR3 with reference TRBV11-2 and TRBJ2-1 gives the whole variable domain EAGVAQSPRYKIIEKRQSVAFWCNPISGHATLYWYQQILGQGPKLLIQFQNNGVVDDSQLPKDRFSAERLKGVDSTLKIQPAKLEDSAVYLCASSLWGPLEQFFGPGTRLTVL.

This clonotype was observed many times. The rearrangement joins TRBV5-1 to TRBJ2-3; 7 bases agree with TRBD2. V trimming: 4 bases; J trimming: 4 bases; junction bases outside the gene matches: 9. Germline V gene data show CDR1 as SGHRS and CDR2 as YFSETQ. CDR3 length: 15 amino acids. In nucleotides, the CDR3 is TGCGCCAGCAGCGAGGGAGGGTACTCGGCAGATACGCAGTATTTT. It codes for CASSEGGYSADTQYF.

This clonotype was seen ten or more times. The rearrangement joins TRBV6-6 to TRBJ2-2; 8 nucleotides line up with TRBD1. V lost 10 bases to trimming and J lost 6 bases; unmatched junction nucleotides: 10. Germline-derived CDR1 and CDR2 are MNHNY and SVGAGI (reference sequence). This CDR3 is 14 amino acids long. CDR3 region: CAIALGQGPGELFF. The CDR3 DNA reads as TGTGCCATCGCTCTCGGACAGGGACCCGGGGAGCTGTTTTTT.

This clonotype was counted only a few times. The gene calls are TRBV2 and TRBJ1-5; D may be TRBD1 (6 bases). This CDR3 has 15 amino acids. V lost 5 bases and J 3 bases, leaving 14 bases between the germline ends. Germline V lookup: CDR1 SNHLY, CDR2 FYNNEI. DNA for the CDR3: TGTGCCAGCAGTTTCGCCGGGACAAACAATCAGCCCCAGCATTTT. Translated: CASSFAGTNNQPQHF.

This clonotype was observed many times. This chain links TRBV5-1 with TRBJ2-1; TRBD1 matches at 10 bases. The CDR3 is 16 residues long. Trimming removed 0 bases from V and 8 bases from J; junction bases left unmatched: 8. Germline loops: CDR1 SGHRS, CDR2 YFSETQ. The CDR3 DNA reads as TGCGCCAGCAGCTTGGGGGAGGGGACAGGGGTAGATGAGCAGTTCTTC. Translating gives CASSLGEGTGVDEQFF.

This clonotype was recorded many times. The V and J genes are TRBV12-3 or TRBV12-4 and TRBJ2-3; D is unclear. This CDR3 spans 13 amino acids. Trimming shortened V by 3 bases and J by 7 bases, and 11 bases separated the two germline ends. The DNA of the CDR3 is TGTGCCAGCAGTTTCGGCCAGACTTATACGCAGTATTTT. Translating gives CASSFGQTYTQYF.

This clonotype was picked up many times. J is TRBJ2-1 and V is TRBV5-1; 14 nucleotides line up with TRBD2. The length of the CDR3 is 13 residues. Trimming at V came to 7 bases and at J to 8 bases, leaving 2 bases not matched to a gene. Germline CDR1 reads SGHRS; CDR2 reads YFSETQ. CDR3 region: CASGTSGSYEQFF. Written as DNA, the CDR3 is TGCGCCAGCGGGACTAGCGGGAGCTATGAGCAGTTCTTC.

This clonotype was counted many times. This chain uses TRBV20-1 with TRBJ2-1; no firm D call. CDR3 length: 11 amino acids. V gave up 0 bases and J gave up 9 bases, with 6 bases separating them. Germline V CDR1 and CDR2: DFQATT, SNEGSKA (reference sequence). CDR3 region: CSARDLLEQFF. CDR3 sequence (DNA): TGCAGTGCTAGAGATCTTCTTGAGCAGTTCTTC.

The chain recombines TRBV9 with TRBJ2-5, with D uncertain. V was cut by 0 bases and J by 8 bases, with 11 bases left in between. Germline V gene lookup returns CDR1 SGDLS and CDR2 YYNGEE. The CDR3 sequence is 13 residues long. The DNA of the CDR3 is TGTGCCAGCAGCGTAGCTACATCCGATACCCAGTACTTC. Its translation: CASSVATSDTQYF.

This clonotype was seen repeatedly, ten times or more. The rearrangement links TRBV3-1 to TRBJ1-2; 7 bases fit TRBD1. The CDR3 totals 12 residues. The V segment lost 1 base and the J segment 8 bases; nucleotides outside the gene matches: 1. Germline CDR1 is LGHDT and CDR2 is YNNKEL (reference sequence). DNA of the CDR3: TGTGCCAGCAGCCAAGGAGGGGGCGGCTACACCTTC. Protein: CASSQGGGGYTF.

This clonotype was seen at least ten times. The CDR3 region is CASGTSGIFGTQTDNEQFF. CDR3 DNA sequence: TGTGCCAGCGGGACTAGCGGGATTTTTGGGACCCAAACAGACAATGAGCAGTTCTTC. This chain uses TRBV7-6 with TRBJ2-1; 13 bases match TRBD2. CDR3 size: 19 residues. Germline CDR1 is SGHVS and CDR2 is FNYEAQ. The trim removed 8 bases at V and 5 bases at J, leaving 18 bases unmatched.

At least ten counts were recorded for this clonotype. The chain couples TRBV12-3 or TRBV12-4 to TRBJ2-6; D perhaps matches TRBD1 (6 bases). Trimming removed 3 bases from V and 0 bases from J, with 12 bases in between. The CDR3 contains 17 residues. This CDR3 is CASSFRGQFSGANVLTF. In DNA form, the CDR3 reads TGTGCCAGCAGTTTTAGGGGACAATTCTCTGGGGCCAACGTCCTGACTTTC.

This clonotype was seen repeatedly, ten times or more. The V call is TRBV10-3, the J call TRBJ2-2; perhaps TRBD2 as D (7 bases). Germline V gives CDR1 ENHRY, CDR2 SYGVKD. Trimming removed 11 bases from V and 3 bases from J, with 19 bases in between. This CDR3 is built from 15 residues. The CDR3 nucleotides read TGTGCCGTCCTGGAGGGGGGGCCGGACACCGGGGAGCTGTTTTTT. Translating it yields CAVLEGGPDTGELFF.

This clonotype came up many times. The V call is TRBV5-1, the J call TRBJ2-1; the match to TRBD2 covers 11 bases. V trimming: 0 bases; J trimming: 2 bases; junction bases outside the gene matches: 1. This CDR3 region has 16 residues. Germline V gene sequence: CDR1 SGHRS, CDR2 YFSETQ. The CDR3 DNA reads TGCGCCAGCAGCTTGGTTAGCGGGAGGGCCTACAATGAGCAGTTCTTC. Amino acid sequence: CASSLVSGRAYNEQFF.

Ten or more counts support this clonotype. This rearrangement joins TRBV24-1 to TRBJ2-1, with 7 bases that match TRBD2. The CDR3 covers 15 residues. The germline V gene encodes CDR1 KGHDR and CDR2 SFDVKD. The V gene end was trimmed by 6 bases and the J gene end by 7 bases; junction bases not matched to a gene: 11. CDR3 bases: TGTGCCACCAGTTCAGCGGGATCTAACAAGAATGAGCAGTTCTTC. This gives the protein CATSSAGSNKNEQFF.

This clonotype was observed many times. In DNA, the CDR3 is TGCGCCAGCAGATTAGACAGGCCTGGCGACGAGCAGTACTTC. It translates to CASRLDRPGDEQYF. The V call is TRBV5-1, the J call TRBJ2-7; weak D call: TRBD1 (6 bases). V shed 5 bases and J shed 5 bases, with 17 bases lying between them. Germline V gene sequence: CDR1 SGHRS, CDR2 YFSETQ. This CDR3 is 14 amino acids long.

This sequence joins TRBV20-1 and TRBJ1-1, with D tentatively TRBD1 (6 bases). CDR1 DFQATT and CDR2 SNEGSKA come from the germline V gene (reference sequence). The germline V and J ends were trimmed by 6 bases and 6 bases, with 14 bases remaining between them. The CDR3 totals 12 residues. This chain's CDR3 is CSANRDPAEAFF. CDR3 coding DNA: TGCAGTGCCAACAGGGACCCTGCTGAAGCTTTCTTT.

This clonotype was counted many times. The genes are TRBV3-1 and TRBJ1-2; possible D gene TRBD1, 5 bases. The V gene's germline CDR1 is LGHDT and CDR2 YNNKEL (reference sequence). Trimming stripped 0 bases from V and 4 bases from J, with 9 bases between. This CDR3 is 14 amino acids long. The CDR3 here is CASSQEGLGYGYTF. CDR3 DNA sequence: TGTGCCAGCAGCCAAGAGGGGCTCGGCTATGGCTACACCTTC. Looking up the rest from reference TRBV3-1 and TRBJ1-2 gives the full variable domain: DTAVSQTPKYLVTQMGNDKSIKCEQNLGHDTMYWYKQDSKKFLKIMFSYNNKELIINETVPNRFSPKSPDKAHLNLHINSLELGDSAVYFCASSQEGLGYGYTFGSGTRLTVV.